The 19 T cell receptor beta chains reported below all come from one sample, sequenced in a study of cytomegalovirus exposure and HLA in healthy donors (dated by TCRdb to about 2017). The receptor library was made with the immunoSEQ multiplex PCR assay. For the multiplex PCR, a mixture combining 60 forward primers for TCR Vbeta segments and 13 reverse primers for TCR Jbeta segments was used. TCRdb holds this immuneACCESS table with in-frame rearrangements only. Some clones are missing; in checked studies, unresolved V genes explain under half, and the rest has no known cause. The sample includes about 36,000 clones, with 45% to 55% observed a single time. Of the sample, around 6.2% is held by the ten largest clones. The sequenced sample consisted of PBMCs. These TCRs come from a woman aged 40 to 55 in good health and CMV-seropositive.

The chain links TRBV27 to TRBJ1-1; 11 bases are shared with TRBD1. The germline CDR1 and CDR2 sequences are MNHEY and SMNVEV (reference sequence). The CDR3 is 15 amino acids. The V segment lost 6 bases and the J segment 5 bases; nucleotides outside the gene matches: 8. The CDR3 reads CASSDGTGGWTEAFF. CDR3 bases: TGTGCCAGCAGCGACGGGACAGGGGGATGGACTGAAGCTTTCTTT.

The chain carries TRBV6-6 and TRBJ1-4; 7 nucleotides align to TRBD1. The CDR3 has 14 residues. From germline, CDR1 is MNHNY and CDR2 SVGAGI (reference sequence). The V and J ends lost 3 bases and 8 bases, in that order; junction bases with no gene match: 6. CDR3 DNA sequence: TGTGCCAGCAGTTATACAGGGGCGTTAGAAAAACTGTTTTTT. Protein: CASSYTGALEKLFF.

This clone was seen a handful of times. The chain combines TRBV28 with TRBJ2-6, with a possible D match to TRBD1 (5 bases). CDR1 and CDR2 (germline): MDHEN, SYDVKM. V lost 6 bases to trimming and J lost 2 bases, with 11 bases between them. The CDR3 contains 15 residues. In DNA, the CDR3 is TGTGCCAGCAGCTCTCAGGGCACTGGGGCCAACGTCCTGACTTTC. Protein sequence: CASSSQGTGANVLTF. Using reference TRBV28 and TRBJ2-6 for the parts outside the CDR3, the full variable domain is DVKVTQSSRYLVKRTGEKVFLECVQDMDHENMFWYRQDPGLGLRLIYFSYDVKMKEKGDIPEGYSVSREKKERFSLILESASTNQTSMYLCASSSQGTGANVLTFGAGSRLTVL.

In its sample, this clone was seen once. This chain connects TRBV7-9 to TRBJ2-5, with a weak D call TRBD1 (6 bases). The J call may be mistaken, given a closer DNA end match to TRBJ2-7. The V gene's germline CDR1 is SEHNR and CDR2 FQNEAQ (reference sequence). The CDR3 has 13 amino acids. The CDR3 bases are TGTGCCAGCAGCTGGGACAACCCCTACGAGCAGTACTTC. This translates into CASSWDNPYEQYF.

The J gene is TRBJ1-5, the V gene TRBV18; TRBD1 agrees at 8 bases. The CDR3 length is 13 residues. Germline CDR1 KGHSH, CDR2 LQKENI. Unmatched junction bases numbered 4, after V lost 6 bases and J lost 6 bases. CDR3 loop: CASSSDRVQPQHF. As DNA, the CDR3 is TGTGCCAGCTCTTCGGACAGGGTTCAGCCCCAGCATTTT.

The chain recombines TRBV28 with TRBJ1-5, with D possibly being TRBD1 (6 bases). CDR1 MDHEN and CDR2 SYDVKM come from the germline V gene. V gave up 5 bases and J gave up 0 bases, with 17 bases separating them. The CDR3 runs to 17 residues. CDR3 residues: CASSIRRDTYSNQPQHF. For the CDR3, the DNA is TGTGCCAGCAGTATACGCCGGGACACTTATAGCAATCAGCCCCAGCATTTT.

The chain uses TRBV30 and TRBJ1-2, with 8 bases lining up with TRBD1. CDR1 is GTSNPN, CDR2 SVGIG, per germline (reference sequence). J was trimmed by 0 bases and V by 8 bases; bases with no gene match: 5. This CDR3 is built from 13 residues. The CDR3 is CARQGRANYGYTF. CDR3 bases: TGTGCCCGACAGGGGCGGGCTAACTATGGCTACACCTTC.

This chain connects TRBV4-2 to TRBJ2-7, with 10 bases fitting TRBD2. CDR1 is LGHNA, CDR2 YNFKEQ, per germline. The CDR3 contains 16 residues. V dropped 1 base and J dropped 4; count of bases not matched to a gene: 7. The CDR3 region is CASSQGVKAGGYEQYF. The CDR3 nucleotides read TGTGCCAGCAGCCAAGGAGTTAAAGCGGGGGGGTACGAGCAGTACTTC.

Only a few counts were recorded for this clone. V gene TRBV11-3 combines with J gene TRBJ1-1; TRBD1 matches at 7 bases. The length of the CDR3 is 13 residues. Germline V gives CDR1 SGHNT, CDR2 YENEEA. V was pared by 2 bases and J by 8 bases, with 5 bases of the junction left unmatched. The DNA of the CDR3 is TGTGCCAGCAGCTTAACCAGGGGGGAGGAAGCTTTCTTT. Translating it yields CASSLTRGEEAFF.

Note on this clone: Other DNA sequences of this sample code for an identical CDR3. The chain has TRBV6-5 and TRBJ2-2; tentative D call: TRBD2 (5 bases). Per germline, CDR1 MNHEY and CDR2 SVGAGI. The V end was cut by 7 bases, the J end by 3 bases, with 9 bases between. The CDR3 runs to 13 residues. The CDR3 reads CASTRGYTGELFF. The DNA of the CDR3 is TGTGCCAGCACTCGAGGGTACACCGGGGAGCTGTTTTTT.

This clone was found a few times. This chain uses TRBV7-9 with TRBJ2-5, with D maybe TRBD2 (6 bases). Trimming stripped 5 bases from V and 7 bases from J, with 14 bases between. The CDR3 is 13 residues long. Looked up from germline, CDR1 is SEHNR and CDR2 is FQNEAQ (reference sequence). The CDR3 DNA sequence: TGTGCCAGCAGCGGGGGGACTCCAGGGACCCAGTACTTC. Translating it yields CASSGGTPGTQYF. The full variable domain, its missing parts supplied by reference TRBV7-9 and TRBJ2-5, is DTGVSQNPRHKITKRGQNVTFRCDPISEHNRLYWYRQTLGQGPEFLTYFQNEAQLEKSRLLSDRFSAERPKGSFSTLEIQRTEQGDSAMYLCASSGGTPGTQYFGPGTRLLVL.

J is TRBJ2-7 and V is TRBV25-1, with a possible D match to TRBD1 (5 bases). V shed 7 bases and J shed 6 bases, with 16 bases lying between them. CDR1 is MGHDK and CDR2 is SYGVNS in the germline V gene. The CDR3 runs to 13 residues. The CDR3 DNA sequence: TGTGCCAGCAAACCATCGGACACGAGCGAGCAGTACTTC. Its protein is CASKPSDTSEQYF.

This chain connects TRBV28 to TRBJ1-6, with D unclear. The CDR3 consists of 14 residues. Trimming removed 3 bases from V and 10 bases from J, with 13 bases in between. The V gene's germline CDR1 is MDHEN and CDR2 SYDVKM. CDR3 residues: CASSFRGPWSPLHF. CDR3 coding DNA: TGTGCCAGCAGTTTTCGAGGGCCATGGTCACCCCTCCACTTT.

The chain couples TRBV7-2 to TRBJ2-1, with 7 nucleotides matching TRBD1. The CDR3 consists of 15 residues. J lost 3 bases, V lost 5 bases, and 7 bases had no gene match. Looked up from germline, CDR1 is SGHTA and CDR2 is FQGNSA. CDR3 bases: TGTGCCAGCAGCCAGACAGGGTGGGGCTACAATGAGCAGTTCTTC. This sequence encodes CASSQTGWGYNEQFF.

The V and J genes are TRBV5-1 and TRBJ2-3; 10 bases fit TRBD2. The CDR3 spans 16 residues. Germline V gives CDR1 SGHRS, CDR2 YFSETQ. V trimming: 4 bases; J trimming: 0 bases; junction bases outside the gene matches: 5. The DNA of the CDR3 is TGCGCCAGCAGCGGGCAACTAGCGGGGAGCACAGATACGCAGTATTTT. Its translation is CASSGQLAGSTDTQYF.

The chain recombines TRBV7-8 with TRBJ1-1; D gene uncertain. This CDR3 spans 14 amino acids. V lost 3 bases, J lost 1 base, and 9 bases lay in between. The germline V gene has CDR1 SGHVS and CDR2 FQNEAQ. The CDR3 nucleotides are TGTGCCAGCAGCTTGCGTCAATCGAACACTGAAGCTTTCTTT. Translating it yields CASSLRQSNTEAFF. The variable domain in full, completed from reference TRBV7-8 and TRBJ1-1, reads GAGVSQSPRYKVAKRGQDVALRCDPISGHVSLFWYQQALGQGPEFLTYFQNEAQLDKSGLPSDRFFAERPEGSVSTLKIQRTQQEDSAVYLCASSLRQSNTEAFFGQGTRLTVV.

Concerning this clone: This same CDR3 is encoded by further DNA sequences in the sample. This chain connects TRBV5-4 to TRBJ2-5; 9 bases match TRBD2. This CDR3 is built from 15 residues. The germline V gene encodes CDR1 SGHNT and CDR2 YYREEE (reference sequence). After removal of 0 bases from V and 1 base from J, the junction contained 1 base not matched to a gene. The CDR3 sequence is CASSLVLAGQETQYF. CDR3 nucleotides: TGTGCCAGCAGCTTGGTACTAGCGGGCCAAGAGACCCAGTACTTC.

This clone was observed a handful of times. This chain connects TRBV11-2 to TRBJ1-2; no reliable D call. The CDR3 is 16 amino acids. Germline V gives CDR1 SGHAT, CDR2 FQNNGV. Trimming stripped 0 bases from V and 4 bases from J, with 15 bases between. The CDR3 sequence: CASSLESAGFGYGYTF. The CDR3 bases are TGTGCCAGCAGCTTAGAGTCGGCGGGATTTGGCTATGGCTACACCTTC.

CDR3 nucleotide sequence: TGTGCCAGCAGCCAAACAGACTACGAGCAGTACTTC. Encoded protein: CASSQTDYEQYF. The chain uses TRBV6-1 and TRBJ2-7; D is uncertain. V was clipped by 6 bases and J by 3 bases, with 9 bases between them. Germline loops: CDR1 MNHNS, CDR2 SASEGT. This CDR3 is built from 12 residues.